The 26 T cell receptor beta chains in this list originate from one sample, sequenced in a study of post-analysis software for immune sequencing data. Overall study results and limits: In patients, TRBV5-6, TRBV5-1 and TRBV20-1 belonged to five TRBV segments found more frequently than in controls.

Researchers reported that TCR beta cDNA libraries carried unique molecular identifiers. TCRdb re-analysed the PCR reads in MiXCR, keeping a single row per CDR3 protein. The repertoire holds 350,000 to 500,000 distinct CDR3 sequences, with approximately 39% as singletons. These receptors lack a known antigen. Sequencing was done on a sample of blood. The receptors here all came from a girl aged 2-10 years with multiple sclerosis.

This clonotype was found a few times. The rearrangement uses TRBV7-9 and TRBJ2-1, with D maybe TRBD1 (6 bases). Germline V gives CDR1 SEHNR, CDR2 FQNEAQ (reference sequence). Trimming removed 0 bases at V and 4 bases at J, with 19 bases between. The CDR3 has 18 amino acids. CDR3 nucleotide sequence: TGTGCCAGCAGCTTAGCGATCGGCAGGGGATGGGGGTACAATGAGCAGTTCTTC. As protein: CASSLAIGRGWGYNEQFF.

The rearrangement uses TRBV7-9 and TRBJ2-3; either TRBD1 or TRBD2 may fit D (6 bases each). Germline V CDR1 and CDR2: SEHNR, FQNEAQ (reference sequence). Trimming shortened V by 6 bases and J by 6 bases, and 16 bases separated the two germline ends. The CDR3 is 14 amino acids. The CDR3 nucleotides read TGTGCCAGCAGATCGTACAGGGAGGTCGATACGCAGTATTTT. It is translated as CASRSYREVDTQYF.

The chain recombines TRBV6-1 with TRBJ1-2, with 7 positions matching TRBD1. Losses at the gene ends were 4 bases for V and 1 base for J; bases not matched to a gene: 6. This CDR3 is 15 amino acids long. The germline V gene has CDR1 MNHNS and CDR2 SASEGT. The CDR3 region is CASSGKTGINYGYTF. Written as DNA, the CDR3 is TGTGCCAGCAGTGGAAAGACAGGGATTAACTATGGCTACACCTTC.

The chain uses TRBV29-1 and TRBJ1-2, with a possible D match to TRBD1 (5 bases). Trimming took 4 bases from V and 5 from J, leaving 14 bases between them. CDR3 length equals 13 residues. CDR1 and CDR2 from the germline V gene are SQVTM and ANQGSEA. In DNA, the CDR3 is TGCAGCGTTGTCTGGCAGGGTCCTTATGGCTACACCTTC. This gives the protein CSVVWQGPYGYTF.

The chain employs TRBV11-2 and TRBJ1-5, with no clear D. V lost 1 base, J lost 3 bases, and 4 bases lay in between. The CDR3 length is 13 residues. Germline CDR1 is SGHAT and CDR2 is FQNNGV. The chain's CDR3 is CASSLVDNQPQHF. In DNA form, the CDR3 reads TGTGCCAGCAGCTTAGTCGACAATCAGCCCCAGCATTTT.

V usage is TRBV7-6 and J usage is TRBJ2-7; tentative D call: TRBD1 (7 bases). Trimming shortened V by 5 bases and J by 0 bases, and 17 bases separated the two germline ends. Germline V lookup: CDR1 SGHVS, CDR2 FNYEAQ. This CDR3 has 16 amino acids. The CDR3 loop is CASSPAGTASSYEQYF. The CDR3 coding sequence is TGTGCCAGCAGCCCGGCGGGGACAGCGAGCTCCTACGAGCAGTACTTC.

This clonotype has just a few counts. V usage is TRBV20-1 and J usage is TRBJ2-7, with D tentatively TRBD1 or TRBD2 (7 bases each). Trimming stripped 3 bases from V and 3 bases from J, with 15 bases between. The CDR3 totals 14 residues. The germline gives CDR1 DFQATT, CDR2 SNEGSKA (reference sequence). CDR3 bases: TGCAGTGCTAGGCGGGGGACAGAATTCTACGAGCAGTACTTC. As protein: CSARRGTEFYEQYF.

In this sample, this clonotype turned up once. Its ends do not fully match the called genes, so a read error is possible. This chain joins TRBV28 and TRBJ2-6; D is perhaps TRBD1 (5 bases). CDR1 and CDR2 from the germline V gene are MDHEN and SYDVKM. The CDR3 has 13 residues. CDR3 in DNA: TGTGCCAGCGGAGACTCTGGGGCCAACGTCCGGACTTTC. Translation gives CASGDSGANVRTF.

This clonotype was observed a handful of times. This chain links TRBV29-1 with TRBJ2-3; TRBD2 aligns across 10 bases. Trimming cost V 0 bases and J 4 bases; bases outside gene matches: 1. Germline V lookup: CDR1 SQVTM, CDR2 ANQGSEA. The CDR3 totals 14 residues. CDR3 bases: TGCAGCGTTGAAGAAGCGGGGGGGCCAGATACGCAGTATTTT. It encodes CSVEEAGGPDTQYF.

The chain links TRBV7-3 to TRBJ2-3; D uncertain. Trimming pared 5 bases from V and 6 bases from J, leaving 15 bases between. CDR3 length equals 14 residues. The germline CDR1 and CDR2 sequences are SGHTA and FQGTGA. The CDR3 bases are TGTGCCAGCAGCCTAGACTCCTCAAGGGATACGCAGTATTTT. This translates into CASSLDSSRDTQYF.

The chain recombines TRBV5-6 with TRBJ2-1; no definite D call. The CDR3 has 15 residues. Trimming pared 0 bases from V and 8 bases from J, leaving 15 bases between. Germline CDR1 and CDR2: SGHDT and YYEEEE. CDR3 residues: CASSLEGFGMYEQFF. CDR3 DNA: TGTGCCAGCAGCTTGGAAGGTTTCGGCATGTATGAGCAGTTCTTC. Filled out from reference TRBV5-6 and TRBJ2-1, the complete variable domain reads DAGVTQSPTHLIKTRGQQVTLRCSPKSGHDTVSWYQQALGQGPQFIFQYYEEEERQRGNFPDRFSGHQFPNYSSELNVNALLLGDSALYLCASSLEGFGMYEQFFGPGTRLTVL.

J is TRBJ2-3 and V is TRBV20-1, with D uncertain. CDR1 DFQATT and CDR2 SNEGSKA come from the germline V gene (reference sequence). This CDR3 contains 16 residues. V lost 3 bases, J lost 4 bases, and 20 bases lay in between. The DNA of the CDR3 is TGCAGTGCTAGCCCCCGGCCACGTCTCGCGGCAGATACGCAGTATTTT. It yields the protein CSASPRPRLAADTQYF.

This clonotype came up a few times. The rearrangement joins TRBV7-3 to TRBJ1-2; 9 bases match TRBD1. The CDR3 spans 16 residues. From germline, CDR1 is SGHTA and CDR2 FQGTGA. J was trimmed by 6 bases and V by 4 bases; bases with no gene match: 12. The CDR3 DNA is TGTGCCAGCAGCTCGCAACCCGGGACAGGGATCCATGGCTACACCTTC. Protein: CASSSQPGTGIHGYTF.

The V gene is TRBV25-1, the J gene TRBJ2-5; TRBD1 matches 7 bases. V was clipped by 1 base and J by 4 bases; unmatched bases: 6. The CDR3 is 15 amino acids. The germline V gene has CDR1 MGHDK and CDR2 SYGVNS. CDR3 DNA sequence: TGTGCCAGCAGTGAATCCGGACAGGTGGGAGAGACCCAGTACTTC. It encodes CASSESGQVGETQYF.

V is TRBV6-5 and J is TRBJ1-2; no clear D gene. CDR1 and CDR2 from the germline V gene are MNHEY and SVGAGI. The germline V and J ends were trimmed by 0 bases and 4 bases, with 9 bases remaining between them. This CDR3 is built from 14 residues. CDR3 DNA sequence: TGTGCCAGCAGTTACTCGCCTGGGCCCTATGGCTACACCTTC. Residues: CASSYSPGPYGYTF.

The chain employs TRBV10-3 and TRBJ2-5; D might be TRBD1 (5 bases). Judging by the DNA end, TRBJ2-7 fits better; the J call may be wrong. The CDR3 consists of 13 residues. From germline, CDR1 is ENHRY and CDR2 SYGVKD. CDR3 sequence reads: CAISEWPGREQYF. DNA of the CDR3: TGTGCCATCAGTGAGTGGCCAGGGCGCGAGCAGTACTTC.

This chain connects TRBV15 to TRBJ1-2; 8 positions match TRBD1. Germline V gives CDR1 LNHNV, CDR2 YYDKDF (reference sequence). Germline trimming cut 4 bases from V and 1 base from J; bases unmatched to any gene: 14. The CDR3 spans 18 residues. CDR3 region: CATSIRQGLRVVNYGYTF. The CDR3 DNA sequence: TGTGCCACCAGCATACGACAGGGGTTAAGGGTAGTTAACTATGGCTACACCTTC.

This clonotype was observed a few times. The chain uses TRBV20-1 and TRBJ1-5, with a weak D call TRBD1 (6 bases). The ends were cut back, 4 bases at V and 4 bases at J, with 17 bases in the middle. The length of the CDR3 is 15 residues. The germline V gene encodes CDR1 DFQATT and CDR2 SNEGSKA (reference sequence). DNA of the CDR3: TGCAGTGCTACAGAAGGAGGCAGGGGTAATCAGCCCCAGCATTTT. Translating gives CSATEGGRGNQPQHF.

The chain links TRBV18 to TRBJ1-1; D is ambiguous. Per germline, CDR1 KGHSH and CDR2 LQKENI. Trimming pared 3 bases from V and 1 base from J, leaving 15 bases between. The CDR3 extends over 16 amino acids. The CDR3 DNA reads TGTGCCAGCTCACCCCGGACCAACAAGGGGAACACTGAAGCTTTCTTT. Protein sequence: CASSPRTNKGNTEAFF.

The chain uses TRBV20-1 and TRBJ2-5, with D possibly being TRBD2 (6 bases). The last part of the DNA fits TRBJ2-7 better; the J call may be wrong. CDR3 length: 12 amino acids. CDR1 is DFQATT and CDR2 is SNEGSKA in the germline V gene (reference sequence). The CDR3 DNA is TGCAGTGCTAGGACTAGATCCTACGAGCAGTACTTC. This encodes CSARTRSYEQYF.

The V call is TRBV20-1, the J call TRBJ2-4; D not resolved. The germline V gene encodes CDR1 DFQATT and CDR2 SNEGSKA (reference sequence). Trimming took off 3 bases at V and 0 bases at J, with 15 bases between the two ends. This CDR3 has 16 amino acids. For the CDR3, the DNA is TGCAGTGCTAGGGAACCTGGCCGGGTAGCCAAAAACATTCAGTACTTC. Translated: CSAREPGRVAKNIQYF.

A note on this clonotype: Relative to the germline gene, one junction end is altered; a read error may explain this. The CDR3, as DNA: TGTGCCACCAGCAGGGAAGACAGGGATAGCAATCGGCCCCAGCATTTT. Protein product: CATSREDRDSNRPQHF. V usage is TRBV15 and J usage is TRBJ1-5; 7 positions agree with TRBD1. CDR1 and CDR2 (germline): LNHNV, YYDKDF (reference sequence). The CDR3 has 16 residues.

The gene calls are TRBV19 and TRBJ1-1, with D hard to call. The germline V gene encodes CDR1 LNHDA and CDR2 SQIVND (reference sequence). This CDR3 comprises 14 residues. V was trimmed by 7 bases and J by 6 bases, leaving 18 bases between them. Here the CDR3 DNA reads TGTGCCAGTAATTTCGTCAAGGGCGGCCCTGAAGCTTTCTTT. This gives the protein CASNFVKGGPEAFF.

This clonotype was counted a few times. The chain couples TRBV5-1 to TRBJ2-5; 10 nucleotides align to TRBD1. With the DNA end fitting TRBJ2-7 better, the J assignment may be wrong. This CDR3 contains 15 residues. Germline V gives CDR1 SGHRS, CDR2 YFSETQ. The CDR3 DNA sequence: TGCGCCAGCAGCACGGAACGGACAGGGGGCTACGAGCAGTACTTC. Encoded protein: CASSTERTGGYEQYF.

The chain has TRBV5-1 and TRBJ2-1; D is uncertain. V gave up 0 bases and J gave up 3 bases, with 7 bases separating them. Germline CDR1 and CDR2: SGHRS and YFSETQ. This CDR3 has 14 residues. The CDR3, as DNA: TGCGCCAGCAGCTTGGGGATGGGCTACAATGAGCAGTTCTTC. It yields the protein CASSLGMGYNEQFF.

Only a few counts were recorded for this clonotype. The chain combines TRBV6-5 with TRBJ2-5, with unresolved D. The V end lost 2 bases, the J end lost 2 bases, and 9 bases lay between the germline ends. Per germline, CDR1 MNHEY and CDR2 SVGAGI. This CDR3 has 14 amino acids. CDR3: CASSYDGRQETQYF. CDR3 bases: TGTGCCAGCAGTTACGATGGCCGGCAAGAGACCCAGTACTTC.